This T cell receptor (beta chain) was captured in a study of blood T cell repertoires in COVID-19. Germline loops: CDR1 GTSNPN, CDR2 SVGIG (reference sequence). V dropped 4 bases and J dropped 0 bases, with 16 bases sitting between them. The CDR3 spans 15 residues. The repertoire was sequenced with immunoSEQ multiplex PCR; TCRdb's copy has only in-frame clones and lacks some. The sample consists of approximately 200,000 clones, around 90% of them appearing once. The receptor was derived from a woman in her 30s who had recovered from COVID-19. This chain links TRBV30 with TRBJ2-7; a possible D gene is TRBD1 (6 bases). Sequencing was done on a sample of PBMCs or T cells enriched from blood (not recorded which). CDR3 protein: CAWTKLGAVSYEQYF. In DNA, the CDR3 is TGTGCCTGGACCAAGTTGGGGGCCGTCTCCTACGAGCAGTACTTC. Using reference TRBV30 and TRBJ2-7 for the parts outside the CDR3, the full variable domain is SQTIHQWPATLVQPVGSPLSLECTVEGTSNPNLYWYRQAAGRGLQLLFYSVGIGQISSEVPQNLSASRPQDRQFILSSKKLLLSDSGFYLCAWTKLGAVSYEQYFGPGTRLTVT.